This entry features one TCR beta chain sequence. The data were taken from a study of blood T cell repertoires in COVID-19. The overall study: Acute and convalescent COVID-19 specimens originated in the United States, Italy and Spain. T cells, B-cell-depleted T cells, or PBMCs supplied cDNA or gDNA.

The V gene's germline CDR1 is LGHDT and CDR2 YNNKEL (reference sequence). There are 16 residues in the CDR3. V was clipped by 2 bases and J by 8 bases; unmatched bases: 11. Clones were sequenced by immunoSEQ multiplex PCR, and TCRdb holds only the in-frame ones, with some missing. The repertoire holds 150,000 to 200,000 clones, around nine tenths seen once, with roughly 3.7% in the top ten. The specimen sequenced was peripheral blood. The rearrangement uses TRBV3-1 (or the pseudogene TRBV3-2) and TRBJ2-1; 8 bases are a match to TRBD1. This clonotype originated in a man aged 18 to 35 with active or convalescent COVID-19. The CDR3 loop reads CASSQLPGGFTDEQFF. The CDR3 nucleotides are TGTGCCAGCAGCCAACTCCCAGGGGGCTTTACCGATGAGCAGTTCTTC.